This TCR beta chain was profiled in a study of T cell repertoires in cytomegalovirus infection. Study overall: Public signatures in TCR beta pointed to CMV infection and matching HLA type. Study-level points and caveats: There were HLA-C-restricted CMV-specific TCR beta clonotypes dominating the ex vivo response. Carriers of CMV and the relevant HLA type were discriminated by public TCR beta frequency.

The CDR3 contains 14 residues. CDR1 is MGHDK, CDR2 SYGVNS, per germline. V was pared by 7 bases and J by 3 bases, with 5 bases of the junction left unmatched. This clonotype came up a few times. The antigen remains unidentified. In TCRdb, the reads were re-called with MiXCR into one record per CDR3 protein. Among about 680,000 distinct CDR3 sequences listed, approximately 24% were seen once. The chain employs TRBV25-1 and TRBJ1-2; the match to TRBD1 covers 10 bases. This clonotype was sampled from a human donor in good health (CMV status not recorded). Some clones in this sample may be carry-over from other donors' samples. Sequencing was done on a sample of CD8+ T cells from PBMCs. CDR3 region: CASNKGQGHYGYTF. Here the CDR3 DNA reads TGTGCCAGCAATAAGGGACAGGGGCACTATGGCTACACCTTC.